These T cell receptor beta chains were read from a single sample in a study of T cell responses to AZD1222 COVID-19 vaccine. Profiled with immunoSEQ multiplex PCR; TCRdb holds only in-frame clones, not every one. The data hold more than 60,000 clones, with around 90% observed a single time. The material sequenced was peripheral blood, taken 28 days after the second AZD1222 dose. These TCRs come from an adult who received the AZD1222 COVID-19 vaccine. Each CDR3 is given with its conserved first and last residue. A D gene is named only where the DNA matches it firmly. Part of the rows lack a size; the others show once, few, many or a class for expanded clones.

>NA|NA|TRBV6-5|TRBJ2-7
TGTGCCAGCAGTCTCAGGGATTCGGGCGAGCAGTACTTC
CASSLRDSGEQYF
>NA|once|TRBV12-3/TRBV12-4|TRBJ2-7
TGTGCCAGCAGTTTGGGTGGGGCCCACGAGCAGTACTTC
CASSLGGAHEQYF
>TRBD1|NA|TRBV18|TRBJ1-4
TGTGCCAGCTCCCTGATACAGGGGGGAAATGAAAAACTGTTTTTT
CASSLIQGGNEKLFF
>NA|NA|TRBV7-3|TRBJ1-1
TGTGCCAGCAGCTTAATGGGTCAGGGAACAGCTTTCTTT
CASSLMGQGTAFF
>NA|NA|TRBV11-2|TRBJ1-5
TGTGCCAGCAGCTTAGAATATTTGGGTCCATTCCTTAATAGCAATCAGCCCCAGCATTTT
CASSLEYLGPFLNSNQPQHF
>NA|NA|TRBV30|TRBJ1-1
TGTGCCTGGAGGGCGGACATTATGAACACTGAAGCTTTCTTT
CAWRADIMNTEAFF
>TRBD1|NA|TRBV11-2|TRBJ1-6
TGTGCCAGCAGTGGGACAGGGGACCACTCACCCCTCCACTTT
CASSGTGDHSPLHF
>TRBD1|NA|TRBV28|TRBJ2-2
TGTGCCAGCAGTTTAGGTTGGACAGGGGTAGGTCCCGGGGAGCTGTTTTTT
CASSLGWTGVGPGELFF
>NA|NA|TRBV20-1|TRBJ1-2
TGCAGTCTAGCGGGACATCGAGGCTACACCTTC
CSLAGHRGYTF
>TRBD2|NA|TRBV6-2/TRBV6-3|TRBJ2-3
TGTGCCAGCAGTGGAGGGACTAGCGGACTCACAGATACGCAGTATTTT
CASSGGTSGLTDTQYF
>NA|few|TRBV20-1|TRBJ2-1
TGCAGTGCTCCTGTATACAATGAGCAGTTCTTC
CSAPVYNEQFF
>NA|few|TRBV19|TRBJ2-3
TGTGCCAGCAGGGGGGACAGCCGCACAGATACGCAGTATTTT
CASRGDSRTDTQYF
>NA|NA|TRBV12-3/TRBV12-4|TRBJ2-7
TGTGCCAGCAGTATATCCCGGGCCTACGAGCAGTACTTC
CASSISRAYEQYF
>NA|NA|TRBV5-1|TRBJ1-2
TGCGCCAGCAGACCCCGGGGGTCGGGTGGCTACACCTTC
CASRPRGSGGYTF
>NA|NA|TRBV4-2|TRBJ1-1
TGTGCCAGCAGTCCCCCCGGCTGGGGGCTAGGCACTGAAGCTTTCTTT
CASSPPGWGLGTEAFF